This TCR delta chain was captured in a study of Vδ1+ human thymocytes (dated by TCRdb to about 2018). In the study overall: As a data resource, the study described the mRNA-level TRG and TRD CDR3 repertoires of highly purified Vdelta1+ thymocytes obtained from young children. Earlier work had validated the multiplex-based CDR3 amplicon strategy against 5'RACE-based methods for generating CDR3 amplicons. The full study reports these points: The use of highly purified populations and single-cell validation was advised by the authors, since misinterpretation of bulk repertoire data could be caused by unexpected Vdelta2 sequences. Even though sort purity was high, about 19% of thymic TRD sequences were Vdelta2 (and few were Vdelta3), which was not the case for the peripheral blood Vdelta1+ controls. No clustering by age or sex was observed, so analyses did not stratify donors by these variables. Numerous TRG clonotypes were shared among donors (up to about 7x10^3), while TRD repertoires were essentially private (a maximum of about 100 shared). Thymic TRG and TRD repertoires appeared highly polyclonal with Gaussian CDR3 length distributions, unlike oligoclonal peripheral blood repertoires.

RNA was extracted with the RNeasy mini kit and reverse transcribed using Superscript III. CDR3 amplicons were produced by multiplex PCR using pooled V-gene forward primers and a constant-region reverse primer with Illumina adaptor overhangs. After gel purification, the amplicons were indexed with Nextera index primers during 7 to 8 additional PCR cycles and then purified using AMPure XP beads. Sequencing of libraries was performed on an Illumina MiSeq using paired-end 250 bp reads, dual indexing and an approximately 21% PhiX spike-in. The paper's data handling went like this. FastQC was used to check read quality, and ea-utils fastq-join was used to merge TRG read pairs. IMGT/HighV-QUEST was used to annotate the sequences, only productive sequences with an unambiguous V-gene assignment were kept, and clonotypes were defined as sequences sharing an identical CDR3 sequence. For downstream analysis, the tools were VDJtools 1.1.1, tcR 2.2.3, Treemap and vegan Shannon diversity in R 3.4.4. Clone calls in TCRdb were regenerated from the public reads with CATT, after which identical DNA sequences shared one row. The V and J calls reflect TCRdb's pipeline rather than the authors' work. The table for this sample lists tens of thousands of delta-chain clones; approximately 32% of them were counted only once. Together, the top ten hold around 1.6% of the sample.

Thymic samples were depleted of alphabeta T cells, then CD3+ TCRVdelta1+ TCRVdelta2- thymocytes were FACS-sorted. A purity of roughly 96% to 99.6% was achieved for sorted Vdelta1+ thymocytes. The thymic specimens were obtained from several paediatric patients, aged about 5 days to 15 months, who were having corrective cardiac surgery. Thymic tissue was dispersed, and mononuclear cells were isolated on a Histopaque-1077 density gradient. Staining used anti-TCRVdelta1 clone TS8.2, anti-TCRVdelta2 clone B6, anti-CD3 clone HIT3a and anti-TCRalphabeta clone IP26 antibodies. In the case of this clone: Its recognized antigen is unknown. The sample holds no much larger clone one base away, and base qualities are not on file.

Its CDR3 holds 21 amino acids, cysteine through phenylalanine. Just the 63-base CDR3 DNA is kept, in frame starting at base 1. Trimming leaves V shorter by 5 bases and J shorter by 1 base, with the junction holding 25 bases beyond the gene matches. The germline V gene supplies CDR1 TSWWSYY and CDR2 QGS. The rearrangement joined TRDV1 to TRDJ1; a stretch of 7 junction bases matches TRDD3. Specimen: Vdelta1+ gamma-delta thymocytes from the thymus. Taken with the paper, the label for cell subset or site translates to: FACS-sorted CD3+ TCRalphabeta- TCRVdelta1+ TCRVdelta2- thymocytes. This clonotype was sampled from a boy under two years old who had congenital heart surgery. CDR3 reads: CALGSLPHYAGIQSRTDKLIF. The nucleotide sequence is TGTGCTCTTGGGTCCCTACCCCACTACGCAGGGATACAGTCCCGCACCGATAAACTCATCTTT.